Listed here is a single TCR beta chain. This CDR3 contains 15 residues. J lost 5 bases, V lost 0 bases, and 6 bases had no gene match. Per the germline V gene, CDR1 is SGDLS and CDR2 is YYNGEE. This entry comes from a study of blood T cell repertoires in COVID-19. Study as a whole: Sites in the United States, Italy and Spain provided acute and convalescent COVID-19 samples. In each case, the material was cDNA or gDNA derived from T cells, B-cell-depleted T cells, or PBMCs.

Per the original data handling: Nucleated cell number was recorded as an estimate derived from reference gene primer amplification. Profiling relied on immunoSEQ multiplex PCR, and the TCRdb table lists in-frame clones only, not all of them. V and J calls and clone size follow that table, whereas D and trimming were derived from the DNA. The table records approximately 300,000 clones, more than 75% of them present only once. The receptor comes from a woman in her forties or fifties with acute or convalescent COVID-19. The chain carries TRBV9 and TRBJ2-5, with 8 positions matching TRBD1. Sequenced: peripheral blood. The CDR3 sequence: CASSVAQGARETQYF. The DNA of the CDR3 is TGTGCCAGCAGCGTAGCGCAGGGGGCGCGGGAGACCCAGTACTTC.